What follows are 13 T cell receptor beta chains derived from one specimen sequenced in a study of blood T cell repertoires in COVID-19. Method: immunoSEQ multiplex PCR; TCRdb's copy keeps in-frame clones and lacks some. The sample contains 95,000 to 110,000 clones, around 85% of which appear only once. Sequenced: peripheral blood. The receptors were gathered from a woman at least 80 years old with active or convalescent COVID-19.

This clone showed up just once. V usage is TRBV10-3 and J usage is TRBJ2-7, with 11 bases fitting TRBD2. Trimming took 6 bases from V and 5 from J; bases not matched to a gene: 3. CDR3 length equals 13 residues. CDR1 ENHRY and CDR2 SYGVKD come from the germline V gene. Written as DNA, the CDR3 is TGTGCCATCAGACTAGCGGGAGTCCACGAGCAGTACTTC. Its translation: CAIRLAGVHEQYF.

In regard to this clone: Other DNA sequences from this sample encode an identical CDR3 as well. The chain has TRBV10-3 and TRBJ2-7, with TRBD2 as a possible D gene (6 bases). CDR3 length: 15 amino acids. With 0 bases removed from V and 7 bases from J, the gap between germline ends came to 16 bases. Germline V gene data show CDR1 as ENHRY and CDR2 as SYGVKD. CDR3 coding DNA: TGTGCCATCAGTGAGTCGGGTCGGTCCGGGGGAGAGCAGTACTTC. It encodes CAISESGRSGGEQYF.

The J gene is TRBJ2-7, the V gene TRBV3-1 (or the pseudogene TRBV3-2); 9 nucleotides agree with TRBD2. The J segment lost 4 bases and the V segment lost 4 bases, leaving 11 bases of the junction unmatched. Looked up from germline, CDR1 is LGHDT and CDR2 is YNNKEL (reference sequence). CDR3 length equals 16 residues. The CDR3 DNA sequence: TGTGCCAGCAGCCCTTTCTCTAGCGGGGTCTTATACGAGCAGTACTTC. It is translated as CASSPFSSGVLYEQYF.

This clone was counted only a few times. CDR3 in amino acids: CASRESSYNSPLHF. The CDR3 DNA reads TGTGCCAGCAGAGAGAGCTCCTATAATTCACCCCTCCACTTT. The chain employs TRBV28 and TRBJ1-6, with no clear D. Trimming stripped 6 bases from V and 0 bases from J, with 6 bases between. CDR3 length: 14 residues. The germline CDR1 and CDR2 sequences are MDHEN and SYDVKM. Looking up the rest from reference TRBV28 and TRBJ1-6 gives the full variable domain: DVKVTQSSRYLVKRTGEKVFLECVQDMDHENMFWYRQDPGLGLRLIYFSYDVKMKEKGDIPEGYSVSREKKERFSLILESASTNQTSMYLCASRESSYNSPLHFGNGTRLTVT.

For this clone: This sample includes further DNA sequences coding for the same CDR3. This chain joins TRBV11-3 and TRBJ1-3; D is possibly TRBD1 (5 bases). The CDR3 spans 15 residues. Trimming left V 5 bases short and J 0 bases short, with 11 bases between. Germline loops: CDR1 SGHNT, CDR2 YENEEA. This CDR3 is CASSPDSYSGNTIYF. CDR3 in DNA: TGTGCCAGCAGCCCAGACAGTTACTCTGGAAACACCATATATTTT.

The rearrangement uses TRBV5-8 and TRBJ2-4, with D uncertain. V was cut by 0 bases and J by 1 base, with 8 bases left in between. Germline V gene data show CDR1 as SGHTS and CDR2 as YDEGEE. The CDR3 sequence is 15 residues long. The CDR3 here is CASSLESLAKNIQYF. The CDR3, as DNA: TGTGCCAGCAGCTTGGAATCGTTGGCCAAAAACATTCAGTACTTC.

CDR3 DNA: TGTGCCAGCAGCTCGATAAGGACAGGGGGCGCTTGGTATGGCTACACCTTC. Protein sequence: CASSSIRTGGAWYGYTF. The chain combines TRBV5-6 with TRBJ1-2; TRBD1 aligns across 11 bases. V lost 3 bases, J lost 5 bases, and 12 bases stayed unmatched. This CDR3 is built from 17 residues. Germline values: CDR1 SGHDT, CDR2 YYEEEE.

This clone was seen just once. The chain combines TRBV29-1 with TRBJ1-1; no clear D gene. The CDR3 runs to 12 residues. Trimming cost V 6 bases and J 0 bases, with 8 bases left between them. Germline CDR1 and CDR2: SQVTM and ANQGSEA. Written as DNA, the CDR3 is TGCAGCGTCACACGAATGAACACTGAAGCTTTCTTT. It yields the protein CSVTRMNTEAFF. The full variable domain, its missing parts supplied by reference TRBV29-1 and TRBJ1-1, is SAVISQKPSRDICQRGTSLTIQCQVDSQVTMMFWYRQQPGQSLTLIATANQGSEATYESGFVIDKFPISRPNLTFSTLTVSNMSPEDSSIYLCSVTRMNTEAFFGQGTRLTVV.

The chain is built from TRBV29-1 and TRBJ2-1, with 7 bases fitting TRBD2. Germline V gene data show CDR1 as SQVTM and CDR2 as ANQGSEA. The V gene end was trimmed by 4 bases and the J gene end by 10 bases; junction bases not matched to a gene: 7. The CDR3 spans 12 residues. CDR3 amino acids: CSVGERDGEQFF. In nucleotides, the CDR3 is TGCAGCGTTGGGGAGCGGGACGGAGAGCAGTTCTTC.

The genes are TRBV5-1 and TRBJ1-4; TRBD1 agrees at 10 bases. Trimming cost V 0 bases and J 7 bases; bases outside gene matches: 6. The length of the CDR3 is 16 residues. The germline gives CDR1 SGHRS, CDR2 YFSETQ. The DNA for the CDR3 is TGCGCCAGCAGCTTGGACGGACAGGGGGGCAGTGAAAAACTGTTTTTT. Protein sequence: CASSLDGQGGSEKLFF. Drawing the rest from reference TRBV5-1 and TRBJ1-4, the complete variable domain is KAGVTQTPRYLIKTRGQQVTLSCSPISGHRSVSWYQQTPGQGLQFLFEYFSETQRNKGNFPGRFSGRQFSNSRSEMNVSTLELGDSALYLCASSLDGQGGSEKLFFGSGTQLSVL.

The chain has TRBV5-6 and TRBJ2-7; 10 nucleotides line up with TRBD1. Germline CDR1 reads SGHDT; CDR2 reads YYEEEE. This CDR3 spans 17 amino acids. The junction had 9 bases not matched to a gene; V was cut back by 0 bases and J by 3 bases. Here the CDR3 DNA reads TGTGCCAGCAGCTTGGGAAACCGGGACAGGGGATACTACGAGCAGTACTTC. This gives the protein CASSLGNRDRGYYEQYF.

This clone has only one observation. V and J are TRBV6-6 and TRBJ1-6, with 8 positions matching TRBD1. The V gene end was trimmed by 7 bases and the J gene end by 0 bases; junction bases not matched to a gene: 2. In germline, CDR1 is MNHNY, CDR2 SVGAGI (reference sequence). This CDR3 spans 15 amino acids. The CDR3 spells CASTDRGSYNSPLHF. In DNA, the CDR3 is TGTGCCAGCACCGACAGGGGCTCCTATAATTCACCCCTCCACTTT.

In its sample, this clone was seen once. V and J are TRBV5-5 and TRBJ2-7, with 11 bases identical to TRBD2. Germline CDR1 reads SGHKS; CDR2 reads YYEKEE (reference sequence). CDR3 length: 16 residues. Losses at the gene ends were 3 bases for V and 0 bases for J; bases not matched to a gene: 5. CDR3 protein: CASSWASGGSSYEQYF. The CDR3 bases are TGTGCCAGCAGCTGGGCTAGCGGGGGGTCCTCCTACGAGCAGTACTTC.